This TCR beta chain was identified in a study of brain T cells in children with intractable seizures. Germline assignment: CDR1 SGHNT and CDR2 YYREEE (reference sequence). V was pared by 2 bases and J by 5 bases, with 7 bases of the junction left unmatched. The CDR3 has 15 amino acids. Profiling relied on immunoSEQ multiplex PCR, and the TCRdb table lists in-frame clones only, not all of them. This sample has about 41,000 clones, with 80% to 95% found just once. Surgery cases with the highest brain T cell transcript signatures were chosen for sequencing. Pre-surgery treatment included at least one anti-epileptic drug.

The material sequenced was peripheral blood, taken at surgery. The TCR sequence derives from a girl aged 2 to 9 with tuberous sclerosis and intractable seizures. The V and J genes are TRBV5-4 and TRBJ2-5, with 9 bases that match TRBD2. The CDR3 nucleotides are TGTGCCAGCAGCTTCACTAGCGGGTCGAGGGAGACCCAGTACTTC. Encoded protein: CASSFTSGSRETQYF. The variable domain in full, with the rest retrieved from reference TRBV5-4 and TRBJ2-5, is ETGVTQSPTHLIKTRGQQVTLRCSSQSGHNTVSWYQQALGQGPQFIFQYYREEENGRGNFPPRFSGLQFPNYSSELNVNALELDDSALYLCASSFTSGSRETQYFGPGTRLLVL.